These T cell receptor beta chains were read from a single sample in a study of shared clonotypes between healthy human individuals. The assay was immunoSEQ multiplex PCR, and TCRdb's table has in-frame clones only and misses some. The data hold hundreds of thousands of clones, with around three quarters observed a single time. Sequencing used PBMCs. These receptor sequences come from a woman aged 40 to 50 in good health. Some clones in this sample may be carry-over from other donors' samples. CDR3s include the opening cysteine and the closing phenylalanine or tryptophan. Fields, in order: V gene, D gene, clone size, CDR3 length, J gene, CDR3 DNA, CDR3 protein. A D gene is named only where the DNA matches it firmly. Clone size is shown for a subset of rows, as once, few, many or a class of expanded clone.

>TRBV16|TRBD1|.|14|TRBJ2-1
TGTGCCAGCAGCCGGGGACAGGGAGGCAATGAGCAGTTCTTC
CASSRGQGGNEQFF
>TRBV6-1|.|few|13|TRBJ2-5
TGTGCCAGTAGTGAAGGCAGGCTAGCATGGCAGTACTTC
CASSEGRLAWQYF
>TRBV15|.|.|15|TRBJ1-4
TGTGCCACCAGCAGAGATCAGGGATGGGATGAAAAACTGTTTTTT
CATSRDQGWDEKLFF
>TRBV7-3|.|.|13|TRBJ2-1
TGTGCCAGCAGCATCAGACTGGTCCATGAGCAGTTCTTC
CASSIRLVHEQFF
>TRBV5-1|TRBD2|few|14|TRBJ2-1
TGCGCCAGCCGGGTAGGGAGGGTGTCGGGTGAGCAGTTCTTC
CASRVGRVSGEQFF
>TRBV6-1|.|.|15|TRBJ2-3
TGTGCCAGCAGTCGGCTCTCGACTAACACAGATACGCAGTATTTT
CASSRLSTNTDTQYF
>TRBV11-2|.|.|15|TRBJ2-7
TGTGCCAGCAGCTTAGGTCAGGGCATTTTGTACGAGCAGTACTTC
CASSLGQGILYEQYF
>TRBV27|.|once|14|TRBJ2-5
TGTGCCAGCAGCCAAACGCCAGACCAAGAGACCCAGTACTTC
CASSQTPDQETQYF
>TRBV7-2|.|.|14|TRBJ2-3
TGTGCCAGCAGCCAGGGTCTAGCGAAAGATACGCAGTATTTT
CASSQGLAKDTQYF
>TRBV7-6|.|.|16|TRBJ1-1
TGTGCCAGCAGCTTAGATCTGGGGACCATGAACACTGAAGCTTTCTTT
CASSLDLGTMNTEAFF
>TRBV28|.|once|15|TRBJ2-5
TGTGCCAGCAGTCCCTCTAGGTGGGGCCAAGAGACCCAGTACTTC
CASSPSRWGQETQYF
>TRBV29-1|TRBD2|.|13|TRBJ2-5
TGCAGCGATTCCCCTAGCGGGAGTGAGACCCAGTACTTC
CSDSPSGSETQYF
>TRBV27|.|.|13|TRBJ2-3
TGTGCCAGCAGTACTACCCTAGCATATACGCAGTATTTT
CASSTTLAYTQYF
>TRBV15|.|.|15|TRBJ1-4
TGTGCCACCAGCATAAGGGGGGGGACTAATGAAAAACTGTTTTTT
CATSIRGGTNEKLFF
>TRBV6-6|.|.|15|TRBJ2-3
TGTGCCAGCAGTTACGGTTTGGGCGGCACAGATACGCAGTATTTT
CASSYGLGGTDTQYF
>TRBV7-2|.|.|12|TRBJ2-7
TGTGCCAGCAGCTTTCCCCAGCGCGAGCAGTACTTC
CASSFPQREQYF
>TRBV30|.|.|13|TRBJ2-5
TGTGCCTGGAGTGTAGGGAACTTTGAGCCCCAGTACTTC
CAWSVGNFEPQYF